In its sample, the clone carrying this T cell receptor (beta chain) was seen a few times. The data belong to a study of blood T cells in healthy people across ages. With a J-beta primer mix and a sample-barcoded 5' primer, a second PCR ran about 6 to 11 cycles. TCRdb reprocessed the 5' RACE reads with MiXCR, giving one entry per CDR3 protein. The sample has 750,000 to 850,000 distinct CDR3 sequences, around 25% seen once. This sample also appeared in a second study, on T cells of mothers and their children.

This TCR was sampled from a boy aged 10-17 years in good health. The sequenced sample consisted of blood.

This CDR3 is CSAVDRGLEGSDEQFF. In DNA form, the CDR3 reads TGCAGTGCTGTAGATCGGGGACTAGAGGGTTCGGATGAGCAGTTCTTC. The V gene is TRBV20-1, the J gene TRBJ2-5; 8 nucleotides agree with TRBD2. The closer fit of TRBJ2-1 to the DNA end suggests the J call may be wrong. The CDR3 runs to 16 residues. CDR1 and CDR2 from the germline V gene are DFQATT and SNEGSKA (reference sequence).